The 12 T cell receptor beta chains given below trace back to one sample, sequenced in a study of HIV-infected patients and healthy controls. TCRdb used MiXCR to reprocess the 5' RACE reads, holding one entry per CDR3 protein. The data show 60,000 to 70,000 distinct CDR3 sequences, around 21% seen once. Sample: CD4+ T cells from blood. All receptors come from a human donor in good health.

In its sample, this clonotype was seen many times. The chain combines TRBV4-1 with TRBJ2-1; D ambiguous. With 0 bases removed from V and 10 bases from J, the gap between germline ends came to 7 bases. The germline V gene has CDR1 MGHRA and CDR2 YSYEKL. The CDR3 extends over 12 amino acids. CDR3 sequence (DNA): TGCGCCAGCAGCCAAGATATCCGGGAGCAGTTCTTC. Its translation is CASSQDIREQFF.

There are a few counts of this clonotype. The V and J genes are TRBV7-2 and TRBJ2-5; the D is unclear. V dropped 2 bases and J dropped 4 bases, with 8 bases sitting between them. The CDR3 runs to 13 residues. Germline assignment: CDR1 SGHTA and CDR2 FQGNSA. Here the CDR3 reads CASSLSRRETQYF. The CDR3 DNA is TGTGCCAGCAGCTTATCTAGAAGAGAGACCCAGTACTTC.

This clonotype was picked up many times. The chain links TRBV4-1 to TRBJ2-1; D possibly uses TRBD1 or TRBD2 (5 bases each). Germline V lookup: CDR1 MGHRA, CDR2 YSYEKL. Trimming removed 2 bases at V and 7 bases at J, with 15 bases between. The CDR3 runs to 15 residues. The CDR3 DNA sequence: TGCGCCAGCAGCCAACCCGGGGCTAACCCTAATGAGCAGTTCTTC. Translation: CASSQPGANPNEQFF.

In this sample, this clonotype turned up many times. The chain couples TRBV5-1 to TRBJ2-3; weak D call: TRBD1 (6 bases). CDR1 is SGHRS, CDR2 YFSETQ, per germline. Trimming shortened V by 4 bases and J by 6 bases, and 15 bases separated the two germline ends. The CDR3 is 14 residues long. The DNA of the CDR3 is TGCGCCAGCAGCCCCGGACAGCCCCTGGATACGCAGTATTTT. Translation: CASSPGQPLDTQYF. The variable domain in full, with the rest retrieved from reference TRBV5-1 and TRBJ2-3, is KAGVTQTPRYLIKTRGQQVTLSCSPISGHRSVSWYQQTPGQGLQFLFEYFSETQRNKGNFPGRFSGRQFSNSRSEMNVSTLELGDSALYLCASSPGQPLDTQYFGPGTRLTVL.

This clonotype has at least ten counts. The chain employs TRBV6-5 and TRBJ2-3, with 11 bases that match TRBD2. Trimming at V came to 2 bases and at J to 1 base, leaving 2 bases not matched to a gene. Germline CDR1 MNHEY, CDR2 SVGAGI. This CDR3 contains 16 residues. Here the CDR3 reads CASSYLLAGGTDTQYF. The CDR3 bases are TGTGCCAGCAGTTACCTACTAGCGGGAGGCACAGATACGCAGTATTTT.

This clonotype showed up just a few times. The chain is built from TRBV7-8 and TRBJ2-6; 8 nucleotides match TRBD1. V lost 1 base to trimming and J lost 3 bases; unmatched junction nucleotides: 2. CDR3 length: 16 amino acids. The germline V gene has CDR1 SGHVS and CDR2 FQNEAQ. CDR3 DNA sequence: TGTGCCAGCAGCTTAGGACAGGGGAGTGGGGCCAACGTCCTGACTTTC. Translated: CASSLGQGSGANVLTF.

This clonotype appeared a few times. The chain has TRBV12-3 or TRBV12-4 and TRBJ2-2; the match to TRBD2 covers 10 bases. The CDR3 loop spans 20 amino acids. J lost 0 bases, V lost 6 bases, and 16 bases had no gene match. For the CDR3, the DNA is TGTGCCAGCAGAACTTTTTGGGAGAGCGGGAGGGAACCGAACACCGGGGAGCTGTTTTTT. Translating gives CASRTFWESGREPNTGELFF.

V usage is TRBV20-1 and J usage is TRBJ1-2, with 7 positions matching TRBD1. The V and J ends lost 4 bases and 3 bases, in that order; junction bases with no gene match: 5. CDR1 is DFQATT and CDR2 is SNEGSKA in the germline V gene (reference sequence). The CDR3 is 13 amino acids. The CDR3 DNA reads TGCAGTGCTACCACAGGGGACTACTATGGCTACACCTTC. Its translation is CSATTGDYYGYTF.

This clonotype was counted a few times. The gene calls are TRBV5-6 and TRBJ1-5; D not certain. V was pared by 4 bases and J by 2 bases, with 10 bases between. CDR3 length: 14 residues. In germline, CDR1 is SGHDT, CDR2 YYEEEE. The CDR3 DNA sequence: TGTGCCAGCAGCACCCGGGAGGGCAATCAGCCCCAGCATTTT. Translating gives CASSTREGNQPQHF.

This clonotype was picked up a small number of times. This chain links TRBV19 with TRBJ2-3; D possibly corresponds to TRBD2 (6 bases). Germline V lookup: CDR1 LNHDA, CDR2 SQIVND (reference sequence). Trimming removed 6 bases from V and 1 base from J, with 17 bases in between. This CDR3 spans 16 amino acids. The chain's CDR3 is CASSRRGGAGTDTQYF. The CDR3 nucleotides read TGTGCCAGTAGCCGGAGGGGCGGGGCAGGCACAGATACGCAGTATTTT.

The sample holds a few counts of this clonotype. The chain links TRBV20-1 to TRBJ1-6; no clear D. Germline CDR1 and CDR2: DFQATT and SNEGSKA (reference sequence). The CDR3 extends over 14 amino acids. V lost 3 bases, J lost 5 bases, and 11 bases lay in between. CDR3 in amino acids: CSASPTADNSPLHF. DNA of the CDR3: TGCAGTGCTAGTCCAACAGCCGATAATTCACCCCTCCACTTT.

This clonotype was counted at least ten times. CDR3 bases: TGTGCCAGCAGCTTAGCCGGGACAGTTGTTAACTATGGCTACACCTTC. This gives the protein CASSLAGTVVNYGYTF. V and J are TRBV7-8 and TRBJ1-2; 7 bases match TRBD1. Germline V gives CDR1 SGHVS, CDR2 FQNEAQ. J lost 1 base, V lost 0 bases, and 5 bases had no gene match. This CDR3 contains 16 residues.